This T cell receptor beta chain derives from a study of T cells in Graves' hyperthyroidism and ophthalmopathy. Overall study context: Peripheral blood was drawn at first diagnosis, prior to all treatment.

There are many counts of this clonotype. Germline V gene lookup returns CDR1 MNHNS and CDR2 SASEGT. The CDR3 is 14 residues long. V shed 11 bases and J shed 2 bases, with 19 bases lying between them. RNA transcripts were the template for amplifying TCR beta CDR3 regions. RT-PCR in the first round (using the HTBI primer set) targeted the TCR CDR3. TCRdb passed the multiplex PCR reads through MiXCR, listing each CDR3 protein once. In the table there are approximately 620,000 distinct CDR3 sequences, roughly 15% of which are singletons. The rearrangement uses TRBV6-1 and TRBJ2-7; perhaps D is TRBD1 or TRBD2 (7 bases each). Sequences were obtained from blood. This TCR derives from a woman aged 40 to 55 with Graves' ophthalmopathy. CDR3 amino acids: CASGGARSAYEQYF. The CDR3 DNA is TGTGCCTCAGGGGGGGCGCGAAGCGCCTACGAGCAGTACTTC.